The 27 T cell receptor beta chains presented below share a single source sample, sequenced in a study of response to subunit inactivated influenza vaccine. TCRdb re-called the RT-PCR reads with MiXCR, one entry per CDR3 protein. Of about 520,000 distinct CDR3 sequences in the sample, about a tenth were seen once. The sample here was PBMCs from blood, taken around seven weeks after vaccination. The receptors originated from a man aged 50 to 59 who received an inactivated influenza vaccine.

The chain has TRBV20-1 and TRBJ2-7, with D perhaps being TRBD1 or TRBD2 (6 bases each). CDR1 is DFQATT, CDR2 SNEGSKA, per germline (reference sequence). The ends were cut back, 4 bases at V and 2 bases at J, with 21 bases in the middle. The CDR3 length is 16 residues. The DNA for the CDR3 is TGCAGTGCTAACCCCCTTCCGGGGGCGACCACCTACGAGCAGTACTTC. It codes for CSANPLPGATTYEQYF.

This clonotype has a count of ten or more. Here the CDR3 reads CASSLGGGRYNEQFF. CDR3 nucleotide sequence: TGCGCCAGCAGCCTGGGAGGGGGGAGATACAATGAGCAGTTCTTC. The chain links TRBV5-1 to TRBJ2-1; D might be TRBD2 (7 bases). Germline values: CDR1 SGHRS, CDR2 YFSETQ. This CDR3 has 15 residues. The V end lost 4 bases, the J end lost 4 bases, and 15 bases lay between the germline ends.

This clonotype turned up a few times. The CDR3 DNA follows: TGTGCCAGCAGTGCCGAAAACTACGAGCAGTACTTC. This sequence encodes CASSAENYEQYF. This chain links TRBV2 with TRBJ2-7; D is uncertain. Trimming pared 4 bases from V and 3 bases from J, leaving 7 bases between. The CDR3 has 12 residues. The V gene's germline CDR1 is SNHLY and CDR2 FYNNEI.

This rearrangement joins TRBV7-6 to TRBJ1-2; TRBD1 matches 9 bases. Trimming removed 5 bases from V and 0 bases from J; junction bases left unmatched: 10. CDR3 length equals 17 residues. Germline CDR1 SGHVS, CDR2 FNYEAQ. CDR3 region: CASSNPTGGRANYGYTF. Here the CDR3 DNA reads TGTGCCAGCAGCAATCCGACAGGGGGTAGAGCTAACTATGGCTACACCTTC.

This clonotype was detected a few times. The chain uses TRBV2 and TRBJ1-2, with 9 positions matching TRBD1. CDR3 length: 13 residues. The junction had 3 bases not matched to a gene; V was cut back by 3 bases and J by 7 bases. In germline, CDR1 is SNHLY, CDR2 FYNNEI. CDR3 sequence: CASSEGQGGGYTF. CDR3 sequence (DNA): TGTGCCAGCAGTGAGGGACAGGGAGGTGGCTACACCTTC.

The chain recombines TRBV28 with TRBJ1-2; D remains unclear. Between the trimmed V and J ends, which lost 3 bases and 8 bases, there was a span of 10 bases. This CDR3 contains 12 residues. Germline-derived CDR1 and CDR2 are MDHEN and SYDVKM. The CDR3 region has the DNA TGTGCCAGCAGTTTGGGTCCGAGGGGCTACACCTTC. It specifies CASSLGPRGYTF.

This clonotype was seen a handful of times. The rearrangement links TRBV29-1 to TRBJ2-7, with no clear D. Per germline, CDR1 SQVTM and CDR2 ANQGSEA. The V end lost 4 bases, the J end lost 2 bases, and 9 bases lay between the germline ends. The CDR3 totals 12 residues. The CDR3 bases are TGCAGCGTTGGTGGCAAAACCTACGAGCAGTACTTC. Encoded protein: CSVGGKTYEQYF.

This clonotype has a count of ten or more. This rearrangement joins TRBV25-1 to TRBJ1-6; 7 positions match TRBD1. Germline CDR1 is MGHDK and CDR2 is SYGVNS. The CDR3 extends over 16 amino acids. V lost 3 bases to trimming and J lost 7 bases; unmatched junction nucleotides: 9. The CDR3 sequence: CASSDGYRGGNSPLHF. In DNA form, the CDR3 reads TGTGCCAGCAGTGATGGGTACAGGGGAGGCAATTCACCCCTCCACTTT.

In this sample, this clonotype turned up a few times. V and J are TRBV30 and TRBJ2-5; D not resolved. V gave up 5 bases and J gave up 7 bases, with 14 bases separating them. The CDR3 has 12 residues. CDR1 GTSNPN and CDR2 SVGIG come from the germline V gene (reference sequence). The CDR3 DNA follows: TGTGCCTGGGCTAGGACCCCCTGGACCCAGTACTTC. Its translation is CAWARTPWTQYF.

This clonotype was observed a few times. The rearrangement joins TRBV20-1 to TRBJ2-3; 7 nucleotides align to TRBD1. Trimming removed 5 bases from V and 0 bases from J; junction bases left unmatched: 2. This CDR3 is built from 13 residues. Germline lookup yields CDR1 DFQATT and CDR2 SNEGSKA (reference sequence). The CDR3 DNA is TGCAGTGCTGGACAGGCCAGCACAGATACGCAGTATTTT. Its protein is CSAGQASTDTQYF.

This clonotype was counted only a few times. V is TRBV29-1 and J is TRBJ2-7; no firm D call. Germline V gene lookup returns CDR1 SQVTM and CDR2 ANQGSEA. This CDR3 region has 12 residues. The V end lost 4 bases, the J end lost 1 base, and 8 bases lay between the germline ends. CDR3 nucleotides: TGCAGCGTTGGGGATGATTCCTACGAGCAGTACTTC. Amino acid sequence: CSVGDDSYEQYF.

The sample holds a few counts of this clonotype. V usage is TRBV2 and J usage is TRBJ2-1, with 10 bases matching TRBD2. The J segment lost 6 bases and the V segment lost 3 bases, leaving 5 bases of the junction unmatched. The germline CDR1 and CDR2 sequences are SNHLY and FYNNEI. CDR3 size: 15 residues. CDR3 nucleotides: TGTGCCAGCAGTGAGGAGCGGGAGGGCGCCAATGAGCAGTTCTTC. Protein product: CASSEEREGANEQFF.

This clonotype has a count of ten or more. V gene TRBV29-1 combines with J gene TRBJ1-5; 7 bases align to TRBD1. V was pared by 2 bases and J by 1 base, with 2 bases of the junction left unmatched. Germline CDR1 SQVTM, CDR2 ANQGSEA. The CDR3 sequence is 14 residues long. In nucleotides, the CDR3 is TGCAGCGTTGAAATACAGGGGAGCAATCAGCCCCAGCATTTT. Amino acid sequence: CSVEIQGSNQPQHF.

This clonotype was seen many times. The gene calls are TRBV25-1 and TRBJ2-7; TRBD1 might be the D (6 bases). Deletions cut 7 bases from V and 3 bases from J, with 13 bases between. CDR3 length: 13 residues. Germline lookup yields CDR1 MGHDK and CDR2 SYGVNS. The CDR3 loop reads CASTSQGYYEQYF. The CDR3 DNA reads as TGTGCCAGCACCTCACAGGGTTACTACGAGCAGTACTTC.

The V call is TRBV7-9, the J call TRBJ2-7; unclear D gene. Trimming removed 5 bases at V and 5 bases at J, with 16 bases between. CDR3 size: 14 residues. Germline V lookup: CDR1 SEHNR, CDR2 FQNEAQ (reference sequence). The CDR3 region has the DNA TGTGCCAGCAGCCTCCCCCGGGTAATCCACGAGCAGTACTTC. Translated: CASSLPRVIHEQYF. The full variable domain, rest sourced from reference TRBV7-9 and TRBJ2-7, is DTGVSQNPRHKITKRGQNVTFRCDPISEHNRLYWYRQTLGQGPEFLTYFQNEAQLEKSRLLSDRFSAERPKGSFSTLEIQRTEQGDSAMYLCASSLPRVIHEQYFGPGTRLTVT.

At least ten counts were recorded for this clonotype. V usage is TRBV6-1 and J usage is TRBJ1-2; D might be TRBD1 (6 bases). The V and J ends lost 4 bases and 4 bases respectively, with 10 bases between them. Per germline, CDR1 MNHNS and CDR2 SASEGT. The CDR3 runs 13 residues. CDR3 in amino acids: CASSGRGSYGYTF. CDR3 sequence (DNA): TGTGCCAGCAGTGGCAGGGGTAGCTATGGCTACACCTTC.

The sample holds many counts of this clonotype. The V and J genes are TRBV20-1 and TRBJ2-7; 9 nucleotides align to TRBD2. This CDR3 contains 15 residues. V lost 0 bases and J lost 3; bases outside the gene matches: 6. Germline CDR1 and CDR2: DFQATT and SNEGSKA (reference sequence). The CDR3 bases are TGCAGTGCTAGAGATAGAGCTAGCGGGGACTACGAGCAGTACTTC. Translating gives CSARDRASGDYEQYF.

A few counts support this clonotype. The V gene is TRBV20-1, the J gene TRBJ2-7, with TRBD2 matching over 11 bases. Germline V CDR1 and CDR2: DFQATT, SNEGSKA (reference sequence). V shed 5 bases, J shed 2 bases, and the junction held 5 bases outside the gene matches. The CDR3 is made up of 14 amino acids. The CDR3, as DNA: TGCAGTGCTCTATCTAGCGGGGGGCCCTACGAGCAGTACTTC. This codes for CSALSSGGPYEQYF.

The CDR3 sequence: CASNPSGGRPYNEQFF. CDR3 sequence (DNA): TGTGCCAGCAACCCGAGTGGGGGTAGGCCCTACAATGAGCAGTTCTTC. The chain is built from TRBV7-8 and TRBJ2-1; perhaps D is TRBD1 or TRBD2 (5 bases each). Between the trimmed V and J ends, which lost 7 bases and 2 bases, there was a span of 18 bases. CDR3 length: 16 amino acids. Germline values: CDR1 SGHVS, CDR2 FQNEAQ.

This sequence joins TRBV7-9 and TRBJ2-3; tentatively, D is TRBD2 (5 bases). This CDR3 comprises 15 residues. The germline gives CDR1 SEHNR, CDR2 FQNEAQ (reference sequence). With 10 bases removed from V and 3 bases from J, the gap between germline ends came to 20 bases. The CDR3 DNA reads as TGTGCCACCTTGCGGCGGGCAGGATGGACAGATACGCAGTATTTT. Translation: CATLRRAGWTDTQYF.

The V and J genes are TRBV7-2 and TRBJ2-1; 11 bases agree with TRBD2. The CDR3 is 17 residues long. Germline CDR1 reads SGHTA; CDR2 reads FQGNSA. The trim removed 5 bases at V and 0 bases at J, leaving 6 bases unmatched. DNA for the CDR3: TGTGCCAGCAGCCCCCTAGCGGGAGGTAGCTCCTACAATGAGCAGTTCTTC. Translating gives CASSPLAGGSSYNEQFF. The complete variable domain, with remaining parts taken from reference TRBV7-2 and TRBJ2-1, reads GAGVSQSPSNKVTEKGKDVELRCDPISGHTALYWYRQSLGQGLEFLIYFQGNSAPDKSGLPSDRFSAERTGGSVSTLTIQRTQQEDSAVYLCASSPLAGGSSYNEQFFGPGTRLTVL.

This clonotype was seen at least ten times. V usage is TRBV10-3 and J usage is TRBJ2-1; the D gene is possibly TRBD2 (5 bases). Deletions cut 10 bases from V and 0 bases from J, with 13 bases between. The CDR3 covers 14 residues. In germline, CDR1 is ENHRY, CDR2 SYGVKD. CDR3 sequence reads: CATLSVSSYNEQFF. The DNA of the CDR3 is TGTGCCACCCTTAGCGTAAGCTCCTACAATGAGCAGTTCTTC.

V and J are TRBV4-2 and TRBJ2-7, with D tentatively TRBD2 (6 bases). Germline V gives CDR1 LGHNA, CDR2 YNFKEQ. Trimming took 0 bases from V and 11 from J, leaving 20 bases between them. This CDR3 comprises 15 residues. CDR3 in amino acids: CASSQDGGGLSKEYF. CDR3 in DNA: TGTGCCAGCAGCCAAGACGGCGGTGGACTAAGCAAGGAGTACTTC.

This rearrangement joins TRBV6-5 to TRBJ2-5, with D tentatively TRBD2 (6 bases). V lost 3 bases and J 2 bases, leaving 13 bases between the germline ends. Looked up from germline, CDR1 is MNHEY and CDR2 is SVGAGI. The CDR3 length is 15 residues. In DNA form, the CDR3 reads TGTGCCAGCAGTTATTTGGTCGGGGGACAAGAGACCCAGTACTTC. Its translation is CASSYLVGGQETQYF.

Many counts were recorded for this clonotype. The chain links TRBV7-2 to TRBJ2-7; weak D call: TRBD2 (6 bases). CDR1 is SGHTA and CDR2 is FQGNSA in the germline V gene. Trimming shortened V by 5 bases and J by 0 bases, and 17 bases separated the two germline ends. The CDR3 spans 16 residues. In DNA, the CDR3 is TGTGCCAGCAGCCGTATTAGCGGTTCTGGCTCCTACGAGCAGTACTTC. Residues: CASSRISGSGSYEQYF.

V usage is TRBV7-2 and J usage is TRBJ2-1, with D possibly matching TRBD1 (5 bases). Germline V CDR1 and CDR2: SGHTA, FQGNSA. This CDR3 region has 14 residues. Trimming removed 5 bases at V and 10 bases at J, with 18 bases between. For the CDR3, the DNA is TGTGCCAGCAGCGGGGTTGGACACACCACCGAGCAGTTCTTC. It is translated as CASSGVGHTTEQFF. The whole variable domain, filled in from reference TRBV7-2 and TRBJ2-1, reads GAGVSQSPSNKVTEKGKDVELRCDPISGHTALYWYRQSLGQGLEFLIYFQGNSAPDKSGLPSDRFSAERTGGSVSTLTIQRTQQEDSAVYLCASSGVGHTTEQFFGPGTRLTVL.

Only one count was recorded for this clonotype. V is TRBV5-6 and J is TRBJ2-3; 9 nucleotides match TRBD1. The CDR3 length is 17 residues. V lost 4 bases and J lost 4; bases outside the gene matches: 13. Germline assignment: CDR1 SGHDT and CDR2 YYEEEE. The CDR3 sequence is CASSRDREGLGADTQYF. CDR3 nucleotide sequence: TGTGCCAGCAGCCGGGACAGGGAAGGCCTAGGTGCAGATACGCAGTATTTT.